The source of this T cell receptor beta chain is a study of T cell repertoires in cytomegalovirus infection. Study details: CMV epitopes that were recently identified and HLA-C-restricted were used alongside well-studied HLA-B-restricted ones. CMV infection together with matching HLA type was indicated by public TCR beta signatures. Broader study findings: Dominating the ex vivo response were HLA-C-restricted CMV-specific TCR beta clonotypes.

With 4 bases removed from V and 14 bases from J, the gap between germline ends came to 15 bases. The CDR3 extends over 12 amino acids. This clonotype came up a few times. The antigen is undetermined. TCRdb independently ran MiXCR on the reads; one entry per CDR3 protein. Seen here are 650,000 to 900,000 distinct CDR3 sequences, 30% to 35% observed once, and the top ten hold roughly an eighth. Sequencing used cultured CD8+ T cells from PBMCs, obtained from culture after CMV antigen stimulation. The TCR was taken from a human donor in good health (CMV status not recorded). Some clones in this sample may be carry-over from other donors' samples. This sequence joins TRBV12-3 or TRBV12-4 and TRBJ1-3; D remains unclear. CDR3: CASSSGPYSLYF. DNA for the CDR3: TGTGCCAGCAGTTCTGGACCTTATAGCTTATATTTT.